Here is one TCR beta chain with its context. This CDR3 is 11 amino acids long. Germline CDR1 is GTSNPN and CDR2 is SVGIG (reference sequence). V lost 4 bases to trimming and J lost 4 bases, with 7 bases between them. Patients of the Seattle cohort, enrolled during active infection, were followed longitudinally. This record comes from a study of blood T cell repertoires in COVID-19. The wider study: Samples taken during acute and convalescent COVID-19 were collected in the United States, Italy and Spain. T cells, B-cell-depleted T cells, or PBMCs provided the cDNA or gDNA that served as material.

Per the study methods: Estimated nucleated cell counts came from reference gene primer amplification. The method was immunoSEQ multiplex PCR; TCRdb's version includes in-frame clones alone and lacks a portion of them. The V and J calls and clone size come from that table; D and trimming were worked out from the DNA. The profile shows about 300,000 clones, approximately 91% of them singletons. The TCR sequence derives from a woman younger than 45 with COVID-19, enrolled during active disease. The source material was peripheral blood. The chain has TRBV30 and TRBJ2-5; D not certain. The CDR3 spells CAWNPGETQYF. CDR3 bases: TGTGCCTGGAATCCGGGAGAGACCCAGTACTTC. The full variable domain, rest sourced from reference TRBV30 and TRBJ2-5, is SQTIHQWPATLVQPVGSPLSLECTVEGTSNPNLYWYRQAAGRGLQLLFYSVGIGQISSEVPQNLSASRPQDRQFILSSKKLLLSDSGFYLCAWNPGETQYFGPGTRLLVL.